The 9 T cell receptor beta chains below come from one sample, sequenced in a study of T cells in localized non-small cell lung cancer. The data were produced by immunoSEQ multiplex PCR, yet TCRdb's version contains in-frame clones alone and is incomplete. In the table there are around 40,000 clones, 75% to 85% of which are singletons. The sequencing used PBMCs, collected before any cancer treatment. These receptors were obtained from a man aged 40 to 70 with stage II lung adenocarcinoma.

The chain carries TRBV19 and TRBJ2-6; D gene ambiguous. V was cut by 4 bases and J by 0 bases, with 7 bases left in between. Germline assignment: CDR1 LNHDA and CDR2 SQIVND (reference sequence). This CDR3 spans 15 amino acids. The CDR3 bases are TGTGCCAGTAGTAAAGGGTACTCTGGGGCCAACGTCCTGACTTTC. Translated, it gives CASSKGYSGANVLTF.

The chain has TRBV6-6 and TRBJ2-7; 13 nucleotides align to TRBD2. This CDR3 comprises 14 residues. Germline CDR1 is MNHNY and CDR2 is SVGAGI (reference sequence). Trimming took 5 bases from V and 3 from J; bases not matched to a gene: 1. The CDR3 region is CASSRTSGSYEQYF. The CDR3 DNA reads TGTGCCAGCAGTCGGACTAGCGGGAGCTACGAGCAGTACTTC.

This clone was recorded once. CDR3 sequence reads: CASSVTGADTDTQYF. As DNA, the CDR3 is TGTGCCAGCAGCGTGACAGGGGCGGACACAGATACGCAGTATTTT. The J gene is TRBJ2-3, the V gene TRBV9; 8 bases agree with TRBD1. Germline V gene lookup returns CDR1 SGDLS and CDR2 YYNGEE. The V segment lost 2 bases and the J segment 2 bases; nucleotides outside the gene matches: 4. CDR3 length: 15 amino acids.

The CDR3: CASSLFGTSGRGGELFF. The CDR3 region has the DNA TGTGCCAGCAGTTTATTTGGGACTAGCGGGAGGGGCGGGGAGCTGTTTTTT. The J gene is TRBJ2-2, the V gene TRBV27; 16 positions agree with TRBD2. The V and J ends lost 1 base and 7 bases, in that order; junction bases with no gene match: 3. CDR3 size: 17 residues. Germline V gene data show CDR1 as MNHEY and CDR2 as SMNVEV (reference sequence).

J is TRBJ2-3 and V is TRBV9, with D perhaps TRBD1 or TRBD2 (6 bases each). V was clipped by 4 bases and J by 0 bases, with 18 bases between them. CDR3 size: 17 residues. The germline CDR1 and CDR2 sequences are SGDLS and YYNGEE. Written as DNA, the CDR3 is TGTGCCAGCAGCCCAAGAGGGGGGACTCCCAGCACAGATACGCAGTATTTT. This translates into CASSPRGGTPSTDTQYF.

The chain couples TRBV9 to TRBJ2-6, with 9 bases identical to TRBD2. The CDR3 has 18 residues. J was trimmed by 0 bases and V by 3 bases; bases with no gene match: 7. Looked up from germline, CDR1 is SGDLS and CDR2 is YYNGEE. The CDR3: CASSGGLARFSGANVLTF. DNA for the CDR3: TGTGCCAGCAGCGGGGGACTAGCAAGATTCTCTGGGGCCAACGTCCTGACTTTC.

The chain combines TRBV19 with TRBJ2-1, with 10 bases identical to TRBD1. This CDR3 is 15 amino acids long. Per the germline V gene, CDR1 is LNHDA and CDR2 is SQIVND (reference sequence). Trimming took 5 bases from V and 3 from J; bases not matched to a gene: 4. The CDR3 region has the DNA TGTGCCAGTAGTTCGGGACAGGGGAGCTACAATGAGCAGTTCTTC. Its translation: CASSSGQGSYNEQFF.

This chain connects TRBV27 to TRBJ2-1, with TRBD2 identical over 13 bases. CDR3 size: 17 residues. V shed 4 bases, J shed 10 bases, and the junction held 13 bases outside the gene matches. Per germline, CDR1 MNHEY and CDR2 SMNVEV (reference sequence). The DNA for the CDR3 is TGTGCCAGCAGTTCGCTTTGGACTAGCGGGGGACTAGGAGAGCAGTTCTTC. Encoded protein: CASSSLWTSGGLGEQFF.

This chain joins TRBV7-9 and TRBJ2-7; D possibly corresponds to TRBD1 (6 bases). CDR1 is SEHNR, CDR2 FQNEAQ, per germline (reference sequence). Between the trimmed V and J ends, which lost 5 bases and 1 base, there was a span of 9 bases. This CDR3 is 13 amino acids long. The CDR3 reads CASSKTGSYEQYF. DNA for the CDR3: TGTGCCAGCAGCAAGACAGGATCCTACGAGCAGTACTTC.